Below, 8 T cell receptor beta chains from the same sample are listed, as sequenced in a study of blood T cell repertoires in COVID-19. Sequencing used immunoSEQ multiplex PCR; TCRdb keeps in-frame clones, though not all of them. This sample has 200,000 to 250,000 clones, with 83% found just once. The sample consisted of PBMCs or T cells enriched from blood (not recorded which). Every receptor here comes from a woman aged 45-59 years who had been exposed to COVID-19.

V gene TRBV6-6 combines with J gene TRBJ2-3; 11 bases line up with TRBD2. This CDR3 has 17 residues. V was pared by 4 bases and J by 4 bases, with 10 bases of the junction left unmatched. The germline V gene has CDR1 MNHNY and CDR2 SVGAGI (reference sequence). CDR3 sequence (DNA): TGTGCCAGCAGTTCCGGGAGACTAGCGGGGATGTCAGATACGCAGTATTTT. Translating gives CASSSGRLAGMSDTQYF.

The rearrangement links TRBV5-4 to TRBJ2-1; no clear D gene. With 4 bases removed from V and 8 bases from J, the gap between germline ends came to 19 bases. CDR3 length: 15 amino acids. CDR1 and CDR2 (germline): SGHNT, YYREEE (reference sequence). CDR3 DNA sequence: TGTGCCAGCAGCCCCTCCTCCGTATCAGGTGATGAGCAGTTCTTC. Translation: CASSPSSVSGDEQFF.

V and J are TRBV9 and TRBJ2-3; a weak D match, TRBD2 (6 bases). V lost 1 base and J 1 base, leaving 10 bases between the germline ends. Germline V CDR1 and CDR2: SGDLS, YYNGEE. CDR3 size: 15 residues. The chain's CDR3 is CASSVRPGGTDTQYF. For the CDR3, the DNA is TGTGCCAGCAGCGTACGTCCGGGGGGCACAGATACGCAGTATTTT.

The chain has TRBV3-1 (or the pseudogene TRBV3-2) and TRBJ2-5, with D perhaps matching TRBD2 (6 bases). Deletions cut 1 base from V and 0 bases from J, with 12 bases between. There are 16 residues in the CDR3. In germline, CDR1 is LGHDT, CDR2 YNNKEL (reference sequence). The CDR3 coding sequence is TGTGCCAGCAGCCAAGGGGACTCCCGTTACCAAGAGACCCAGTACTTC. It yields the protein CASSQGDSRYQETQYF.

The chain uses TRBV15 and TRBJ2-7; D possibly corresponds to TRBD2 (6 bases). CDR1 and CDR2 (germline): LNHNV, YYDKDF (reference sequence). V lost 5 bases and J lost 0, with 14 bases in between. This CDR3 is built from 15 residues. CDR3 coding DNA: TGTGCCACCAGCCTCGGGAGTGGGGGCTCCTACGAGCAGTACTTC. Encoded protein: CATSLGSGGSYEQYF.

Comment on this clone: Within the sample, other DNA sequences also encode this same CDR3. The CDR3 DNA is TGTGCCAGCAGTTTAATTAGCTCTGGAAACACCATATATTTT. Amino acid sequence: CASSLISSGNTIYF. The genes are TRBV28 and TRBJ1-3; D is undetermined. The germline V gene has CDR1 MDHEN and CDR2 SYDVKM. V lost 2 bases and J 0 bases, leaving 5 bases between the germline ends. This CDR3 contains 14 residues.

This chain connects TRBV6-5 to TRBJ1-2; the D gene is possibly TRBD1 (6 bases). The CDR3 has 16 amino acids. The V and J ends lost 0 bases and 4 bases respectively, with 15 bases between them. The germline CDR1 and CDR2 sequences are MNHEY and SVGAGI. Written as DNA, the CDR3 is TGTGCCAGCAGTTACTCTCCCAGGGGTGAAGGCTATGGCTACACCTTC. The encoded protein is CASSYSPRGEGYGYTF.

The chain links TRBV3-1 (or the pseudogene TRBV3-2) to TRBJ1-3; D is unclear. CDR1 and CDR2 from the germline V gene are LGHDT and YNNKEL (reference sequence). V was trimmed by 1 base and J by 6 bases, leaving 10 bases between them. There are 14 residues in the CDR3. CDR3 region: CASSQGRAQNTIYF. CDR3 bases: TGTGCCAGCAGCCAAGGGAGGGCACAAAACACCATATATTTT.